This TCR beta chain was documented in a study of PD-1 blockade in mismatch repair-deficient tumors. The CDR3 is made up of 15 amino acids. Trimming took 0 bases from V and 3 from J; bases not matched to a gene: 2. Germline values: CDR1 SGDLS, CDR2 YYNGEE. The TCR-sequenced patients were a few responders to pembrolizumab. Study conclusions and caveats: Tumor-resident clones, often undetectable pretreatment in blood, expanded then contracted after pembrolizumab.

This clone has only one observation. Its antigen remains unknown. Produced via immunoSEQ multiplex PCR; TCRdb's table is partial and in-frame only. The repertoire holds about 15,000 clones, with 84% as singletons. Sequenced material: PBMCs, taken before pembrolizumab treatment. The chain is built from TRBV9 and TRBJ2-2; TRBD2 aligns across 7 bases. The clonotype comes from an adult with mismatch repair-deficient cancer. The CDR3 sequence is CASSVGLAHTGELFF. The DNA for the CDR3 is TGTGCCAGCAGCGTAGGACTAGCCCACACCGGGGAGCTGTTTTTT.